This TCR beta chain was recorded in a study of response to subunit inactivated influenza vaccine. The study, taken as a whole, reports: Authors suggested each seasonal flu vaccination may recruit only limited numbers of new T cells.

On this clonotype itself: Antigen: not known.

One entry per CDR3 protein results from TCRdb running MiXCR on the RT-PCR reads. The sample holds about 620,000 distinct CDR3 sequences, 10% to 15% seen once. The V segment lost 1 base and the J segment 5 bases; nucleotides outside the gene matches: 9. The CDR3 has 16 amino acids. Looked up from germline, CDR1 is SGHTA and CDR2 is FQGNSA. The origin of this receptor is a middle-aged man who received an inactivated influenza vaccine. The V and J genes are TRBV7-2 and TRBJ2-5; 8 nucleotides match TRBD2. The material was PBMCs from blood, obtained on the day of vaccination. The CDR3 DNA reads TGTGCCAGCAGCTTAGGGTTGACGGGAGGGCCCGAGACCCAGTACTTC. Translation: CASSLGLTGGPETQYF.